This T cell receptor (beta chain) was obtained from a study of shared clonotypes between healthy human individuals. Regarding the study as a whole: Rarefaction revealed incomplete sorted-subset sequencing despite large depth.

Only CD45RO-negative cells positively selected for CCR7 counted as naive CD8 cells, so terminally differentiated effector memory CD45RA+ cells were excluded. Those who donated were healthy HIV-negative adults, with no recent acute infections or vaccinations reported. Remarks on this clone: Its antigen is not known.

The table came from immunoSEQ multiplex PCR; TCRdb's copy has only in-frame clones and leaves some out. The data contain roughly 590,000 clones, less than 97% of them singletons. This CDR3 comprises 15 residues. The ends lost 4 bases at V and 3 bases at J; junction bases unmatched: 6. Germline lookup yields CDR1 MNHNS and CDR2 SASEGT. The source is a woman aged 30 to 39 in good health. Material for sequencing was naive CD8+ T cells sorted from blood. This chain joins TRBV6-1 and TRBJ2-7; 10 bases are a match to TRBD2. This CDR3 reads CASSVTSGIFYEQYF. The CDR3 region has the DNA TGTGCCAGCAGTGTAACTAGCGGGATTTTCTACGAGCAGTACTTC.